This TCR beta chain was sequenced in a study of cytomegalovirus exposure and HLA in healthy donors. PCR involved 60 Vbeta and 13 Jbeta primers. Produced via immunoSEQ multiplex PCR; TCRdb's table is partial and in-frame only. This sample has under 150,000 clones, with roughly 79% found just once. Deletions cut 0 bases from V and 7 bases from J, with 10 bases between. Germline CDR1 MNHEY, CDR2 SVGAGI. The CDR3 extends over 13 amino acids. The receptor comes from a man in his late teens or twenties in good health and CMV-seronegative. The sequenced sample consisted of PBMCs. The chain combines TRBV6-5 with TRBJ2-7; D is undetermined. The CDR3, as DNA: TGTGCCAGCAGTTACTCCGACTCGAGAGAGCAGTACTTC. Translated: CASSYSDSREQYF.